A selection of T cell receptor beta chains follows, all from one sample in a study of T cells in Graves' hyperthyroidism and ophthalmopathy. TCRdb itself ran the multiplex PCR reads through MiXCR, one entry per CDR3 protein. The data show some 800,000 distinct CDR3 sequences, with approximately 40% seen just once and approximately 10% held by the top ten. The sample was blood. These receptors all come from a man between 18 and 29 years old with Graves' hyperthyroidism. Both conserved end residues are part of each CDR3. A D gene is named only where the DNA matches it firmly. Rows may omit the clone size; those that give it use once, few, many or a size class.

>few|TRBV20-1|TRBJ1-5|.
TGCAGTGCTAGCCCCGGGGCCGCCGGCAATCAGCCCCAGCATTTT
CSASPGAAGNQPQHF
>once|TRBV6-1|TRBJ1-1|.
TGTGCCAGCAGGACCGGGGTGCTGAACACTGAAGCTTTCTTT
CASRTGVLNTEAFF
>few|TRBV12-3/TRBV12-4|TRBJ2-2|.
TGTGCCAGCGGGGAAACGAACACCGGGGAGCTGTTTTTT
CASGETNTGELFF
>.|TRBV20-1|TRBJ1-6|.
TGCAGTGCTAGAGATTCGGGGGTTCGGAATTCACCCCTCCACTTT
CSARDSGVRNSPLHF
>.|TRBV29-1|TRBJ1-4|TRBD1
TGCAGCTTGAGGACAGGTCTCAATGAAAAACTGTTTTTT
CSLRTGLNEKLFF
>.|TRBV27|TRBJ1-6|.
TGTGCCAGCAGGCGCGGGGGGGATTCACCCCTCCACTTT
CASRRGGDSPLHF
>many|TRBV9|TRBJ2-7|.
TGCGCCAGCAGCGTAGAAGGAGGAGGCGAGCAGTACTTC
CASSVEGGGEQYF
>many|TRBV12-3/TRBV12-4|TRBJ1-6|.
TGTGCCAGCAGTCTCGGTCGGGGTCTTAATTCACCCCTCCACTTT
CASSLGRGLNSPLHF
>many|TRBV20-1|TRBJ1-2|.
TGCAGTGCTAGAGGACAGGCAGTGACTAACTATGGCTACACCTTC
CSARGQAVTNYGYTF
>.|TRBV9|TRBJ1-3|.
TGTGCCAGCAGCGTTGAGGGAACGCCCCTCTCTGGAAACACCATATATTTT
CASSVEGTPLSGNTIYF
>.|TRBV20-1|TRBJ1-6|TRBD1
TGCAGTGCCCCCGGGACAGAGACCTATAATTCACCCCTCCACTTT
CSAPGTETYNSPLHF
>.|TRBV19|TRBJ2-6|.
TGTGCCAGTAGTATAGATCGCCGGGGGGGGGCCAACGTCCTGACTTTC
CASSIDRRGGANVLTF
>many|TRBV7-9|TRBJ1-1|.
TGTGCCAGCAGCCTAACGGACAGTGAAGCTTTCTTT
CASSLTDSEAFF
>.|TRBV7-9|TRBJ2-2|.
TGTGCCAGCAGCCCCCTGAGGGGCGCGGTCGGGGAGCTGTTTTTT
CASSPLRGAVGELFF
>many|TRBV29-1|TRBJ2-7|.
TGCAGCGGCCGGATGGGGAGGATCCTCTACGAGCAGTACTTC
CSGRMGRILYEQYF
>many|TRBV20-1|TRBJ1-2|.
TGCAGTGCTAGAGATATGGGCGATGGCTACACCTTC
CSARDMGDGYTF
>few|TRBV7-9|TRBJ1-2|.
TGTGCCAGCAGCGCCCCTGGAGCCGGCTACACCTTC
CASSAPGAGYTF
>many|TRBV15|TRBJ1-2|TRBD1
TGTGCCACCAGCAAACCGGGACAGGGAGACTATGGCTACACCTTC
CATSKPGQGDYGYTF
>.|TRBV7-2|TRBJ2-7|TRBD1
TGTGCCAGCAGCTTAAGGGTGTCAGGGGGCTACGAGCAGTACTTC
CASSLRVSGGYEQYF
>few|TRBV2|TRBJ2-7|.
TGTGCCAGCAGTGAGGGCAGAGTAGGCTACGAGCAGTACTTC
CASSEGRVGYEQYF
>.|TRBV7-8|TRBJ1-4|.
TGTGCCAGCAGTTTACGTGGTCGGGGTGTAGATGAAAAACTGTTTTTT
CASSLRGRGVDEKLFF
>many|TRBV10-3|TRBJ1-1|.
TGTGCCATCAGTGAGTGGGACACTGAAGCTTTCTTT
CAISEWDTEAFF
>.|TRBV6-5|TRBJ1-5|TRBD1
TGTGCCAGCAGACTCTCGGGACAGGGCAATCAGCCCCAGCATTTT
CASRLSGQGNQPQHF
>.|TRBV5-4|TRBJ1-1|.
TGTGCCAGCAGCTTGGGACAGGAGGCTGAAGCTTTCTTT
CASSLGQEAEAFF
>many|TRBV29-1|TRBJ2-7|.
TGCAGCGCCCGGACTGGAACCTACGAGCAGTACTTC
CSARTGTYEQYF
>.|TRBV15|TRBJ2-2|.
TGTGCCACCAGAGGAGGGGCGACGAACACCGGGGAGCTGTCTTGG
CATRGGATNTGELSW
>.|TRBV6-5|TRBJ2-7|.
TGTGCCGGCGAAAGAGTCAACTACGAGCAGTACTTC
CAGERVNYEQYF
>.|TRBV7-9|TRBJ1-1|.
TGTGCCAGCAGCTTAGCGGCCCGACAGGAAGCTTTCTTT
CASSLAARQEAFF
>few|TRBV7-9|TRBJ2-7|.
TGTGCCAGCAGCCCCTATTACAGCTACGAGCAGTACTTC
CASSPYYSYEQYF
>.|TRBV19|TRBJ2-7|.
TGTGCCAGTAGGCCCCGGACGGGACTTGAGCAGTACTTC
CASRPRTGLEQYF
>.|TRBV3-1|TRBJ1-3|.
TGTGCCAGCAGCCAAGATAGTCCCCTCGGAACCATATATTTT
CASSQDSPLGTIYF
>few|TRBV10-3|TRBJ2-7|.
TGTGCCAGCAGCAGACTAGTAAACGAGCAGTACTTC
CASSRLVNEQYF